Below, 24 T cell receptor beta chains from the same sample are listed, as sequenced in a study of monozygotic twins with inflammatory bowel disease. TCRdb reprocessed the 5' RACE reads, with one entry per CDR3 protein and no DNA. Here the sample table reports about 380,000 distinct CDR3 sequences. The sample taken for sequencing was blood. The receptors were gathered from a human donor with ulcerative colitis or Crohn's disease, or a healthy co-twin of an affected twin (not recorded which).

This sequence joins TRBV7-6 and TRBJ2-1; TCRdb selects TRBD2, and the lack of DNA leaves this call unchecked. The CDR3 loop spans 17 amino acids. Germline CDR1 is SGHVS and CDR2 is FNYEAQ. CDR3 residues: CASSLTRSSGPPDEQFF. Supplemented by reference TRBV7-6 and TRBJ2-1, the full variable domain reads GAGVSQSPRYKVTKRGQDVALRCDPISGHVSLYWYRQALGQGPEFLTYFNYEAQQDKSGLPNDRFSAERPEGSISTLTIQRTEQRDSAMYRCASSLTRSSGPPDEQFFGPGTRLTVL.

The rearrangement joins TRBV11-2 to TRBJ2-1. CDR1 SGHAT and CDR2 FQNNGV come from the germline V gene. The CDR3 covers 13 residues. The CDR3 sequence is CASSLVVFGSQFF.

J is TRBJ1-5 and V is TRBV6-5; the TCRdb D gene call, TRBD1, has no DNA to confirm it. Germline-derived CDR1 and CDR2 are MNHEY and SVGAGI. The CDR3 is 15 amino acids. This CDR3 is CASSYSAGGNQPQHF.

The genes are TRBV2 and TRBJ1-5; TCRdb picks TRBD1, but there is no DNA to check that call. The CDR3 contains 18 residues. Germline CDR1 and CDR2: SNHLY and FYNNEI. CDR3 region: CASSEDRVAPRINQPQHF.

J is TRBJ2-5 and V is TRBV4-2; the TCRdb call, TRBD2, lacks DNA for checking. Germline loops: CDR1 LGHNA, CDR2 YNFKEQ. The CDR3 has 16 amino acids. This CDR3 reads CASSQDRDSWRETQYF.

V usage is TRBV5-1 and J usage is TRBJ1-1. CDR3 length: 13 amino acids. Germline V gives CDR1 SGHRS, CDR2 YFSETQ. CDR3 amino acids: CASSLDHGTEAFF.

This chain joins TRBV12-3 or TRBV12-4 and TRBJ2-3; the TCRdb call, TRBD2, lacks DNA for checking. CDR3 length: 16 residues. This CDR3 reads CASSLASSLTTDTQYF.

V is TRBV3-1 and J is TRBJ2-7; lacking DNA, the TRBD1 call made by TCRdb goes unchecked. Germline CDR1 reads LGHDT; CDR2 reads YNNKEL (reference sequence). This CDR3 contains 13 residues. CDR3 loop: CASSRQGTHEQYF.

This CDR3 reads CATSRDRGREGYGYTF. The chain links TRBV15 to TRBJ1-2. Per the germline V gene, CDR1 is LNHNV and CDR2 is YYDKDF (reference sequence). CDR3 size: 16 residues.

The chain couples TRBV4-2 to TRBJ1-6; TCRdb designates TRBD1, a call that cannot be tested without DNA. This CDR3 contains 16 residues. From germline, CDR1 is LGHNA and CDR2 YNFKEQ. The CDR3 loop is CASSPGTGSGSTPLHF.

The chain carries TRBV29-1 and TRBJ1-5; TCRdb reports TRBD1, a call that lacks DNA to check it against. The length of the CDR3 is 12 residues. Germline assignment: CDR1 SQVTM and CDR2 ANQGSEA. The CDR3: CSAGRPNQPQHF.

The chain joins TRBV2 to TRBJ2-3; the D gene TCRdb calls, TRBD2, cannot be checked with no DNA. In germline, CDR1 is SNHLY, CDR2 FYNNEI. This CDR3 spans 15 amino acids. CDR3 in amino acids: CASRGLAGGTDTQYF.

V is TRBV15 and J is TRBJ2-5. Germline V gives CDR1 LNHNV, CDR2 YYDKDF (reference sequence). The CDR3 contains 12 residues. CDR3 protein: CATSRDGETQYF. The full variable domain, its missing parts supplied by reference TRBV15 and TRBJ2-5, is DAMVIQNPRYQVTQFGKPVTLSCSQTLNHNVMYWYQQKSSQAPKLLFHYYDKDFNNEADTPDNFQSRRPNTSFCFLDIRSPGLGDTAMYLCATSRDGETQYFGPGTRLLVL.

The genes are TRBV5-1 and TRBJ2-5; absent DNA, TCRdb's TRBD1 call cannot be checked. CDR1 and CDR2 (germline): SGHRS, YFSETQ. This CDR3 comprises 14 residues. CDR3 protein: CASSVTTGGETQYF.

CDR3 in amino acids: CASTGQGLAKNIQYF. V gene TRBV5-5 combines with J gene TRBJ2-4; checking the TCRdb D call of TRBD1 is not possible without DNA. The germline V gene has CDR1 SGHKS and CDR2 YYEKEE (reference sequence). The CDR3 has 15 amino acids.

The V and J genes are TRBV11-2 and TRBJ2-2; TCRdb's assignment of TRBD1 cannot be checked, as there is no DNA. From germline, CDR1 is SGHAT and CDR2 FQNNGV. The CDR3 consists of 13 residues. CDR3 in amino acids: CASQLSGSGELFF.

This CDR3 reads CASSSLTGTSGGAYNEQFF. The chain joins TRBV11-1 to TRBJ2-1; the D call of TRBD2 rests on TCRdb alone, since no DNA is present to check it. CDR3 length equals 19 residues. Germline loops: CDR1 SGHAT, CDR2 FQDESV (reference sequence).

The chain recombines TRBV5-1 with TRBJ2-7; there is no DNA to check the TCRdb D call of TRBD1. The CDR3 consists of 16 residues. Germline V gene data show CDR1 as SGHRS and CDR2 as YFSETQ. CDR3 protein: CASSSATGTGSYEQYF.

The chain's CDR3 is CATSDVQANYGYTF. The chain combines TRBV24-1 with TRBJ1-2. CDR1 KGHDR and CDR2 SFDVKD come from the germline V gene. There are 14 residues in the CDR3.

The chain has TRBV4-2 and TRBJ1-4; TCRdb indicates TRBD1, and absent DNA this call remains unverified. CDR1 and CDR2 (germline): LGHNA, YNFKEQ. This CDR3 contains 17 residues. The CDR3 here is CASSRQDRGRTNEKLFF.

The chain has TRBV18 and TRBJ2-1; without DNA, the TCRdb call of TRBD1 cannot be checked. Per the germline V gene, CDR1 is KGHSH and CDR2 is LQKENI. This CDR3 comprises 14 residues. The CDR3 protein is CASSIQPGSNEQFF.

This chain joins TRBV5-1 and TRBJ2-7. The CDR3 sequence is 13 residues long. Germline CDR1 SGHRS, CDR2 YFSETQ. This CDR3 is CASSLQENYEQYF.

CDR3 amino acids: CASSTTLMAFF. The chain employs TRBV12-3 or TRBV12-4 and TRBJ1-1. This CDR3 contains 11 residues.

The gene calls are TRBV5-1 and TRBJ2-1. In germline, CDR1 is SGHRS, CDR2 YFSETQ. CDR3 size: 12 residues. The CDR3 protein is CASSHDHREQFF.